This TCR beta chain was identified in a study of T cell responses to AZD1222 COVID-19 vaccine (dated by TCRdb to the early 2020s). Regarding the research as a whole: TCR sequencing covered 233 trial participants: roughly 200 given two doses of AZD1222 and 26 given two doses of MenACWY control vaccine. Trial participants were enrolled by age into 18-55, 56-69 and 70-plus year subgroups, with about 150, 28 and 57 TCR-sequenced participants respectively.

Points the paper makes about the study in general: No day 14 peak-response samples were available, so repertoires were characterized only after the peak T cell response. The whole spike protein was spanned by vaccine-associated CD4 TCRs, and dominant responses were seen in regions 160-218 and 743-854. The 56-69-year group was small, and its depth increase did not reach significance, likely because of low power. Conclusions about previously exposed vaccinees were limited because only six AZD1222 recipients were SARS-CoV-2 seropositive at baseline. Most participants were white British and females outnumbered males, and the authors suggested that clonal diversity may have been underestimated. Nearly half of unique spike-specific TCRs reportedly recognized epitopes outside regions mutated in the B.1.351 and B.1.1.7 variants. After two AZD1222 doses, both the breadth and the depth of spike-specific TCRs were significantly higher than at day 0 and than in MenACWY recipients.

The time point tag for this specimen amounts to: about 28 days (+/-7) after the second vaccine dose. AZD1222 recipients with second doses at about 4 weeks or about 12 weeks were pooled, because spike-specific TCR depth and breadth did not differ between schedules. The vaccinee samples were drawn from two UK trials, COV001 and COV002, one of which was a single-blind randomized controlled phase 2/3 trial testing AZD1222 (ChAdOx1 nCoV-19) in healthy adults. For TCRbeta chain sequencing, PBMC samples were collected from trial participants at day 0 and at day 28 after the second dose. The V end gives up 7 bases and the J end 3 bases, leaving 14 bases in the junction not matched to a gene. The germline V gene (reference sequence) provides CDR1 LNHDA and CDR2 SQIVND. The CDR3 runs 18 residues from the cysteine to the phenylalanine. Only CDR3 DNA remains: 54 bases, in frame from the first base. The CDR3 regions of human TCRbeta chains were analyzed by immunosequencing. Turning to the authors' computational methods: TCRs in the repertoires were compared against a reference library of SARS-CoV-2-specific TCRs that had been generated with the MIRA antigen-specificity platform. Breadth meant the fraction of unique TCRs that were SARS-CoV-2-associated, whereas depth meant the fraction of total T cells that were SARS-CoV-2-associated. Using the MIRA data, each spike-specific TCR was assigned both to the spike region to which the TCR was reactive and to a CD4 or CD8 class. Log10-transformed breadth and depth values were compared by one-way ANOVA with Sidak's multiple comparisons tests. TCRdb retrieved this table from immuneACCESS and kept in-frame rearrangements only. Not all clones are present; in checked studies, unresolved V genes account for under half, and no reason is known for the remainder. V, J and clone size derive from that table, while D and trimming were established from the DNA sequence. In all, the sample holds about 83,000 clones, and approximately 85% of those were seen once. The top ten hold roughly 3.6% of the sample.

With respect to this clone: Which antigen it targets is not known. Base qualities are not at hand, and no much larger clone is one base apart.

The V and J segments used are TRBV19 and TRBJ2-3; 12 central bases correspond to TRBD2. The sequence was obtained from an adult who received the AZD1222 COVID-19 vaccine. Sequencing used peripheral blood, obtained 28 days after the second AZD1222 dose. The CDR3 is CASTSLLTTSGRTDTQYF. The sequence in DNA is TGTGCCAGTACCTCACTGCTTACGACTAGCGGGAGAACAGATACGCAGTATTTT.